The clone carrying this T cell receptor (beta chain) was seen repeatedly, ten times or more. The antigen is undetermined. The sample belongs to a study of Graves' ophthalmopathy and Graves' hyperthyroidism. General observations from the study: A majority of expanded thyroid clonotypes exceeding 0.001 frequency were likewise present in blood. Its predictions of ophthalmopathy progression gave the model 55% to 71% sensitivity and 72% to 85% specificity.

Stable hyperthyroidism denotes an absence of ophthalmopathy throughout 18 months of follow-up. Eligible hyperthyroidism cases comprised new diagnoses of under 2 months' duration in individuals aged 18 to 65. Researchers took RNA transcripts and amplified TCR beta CDR3 regions from them. First-round RT-PCR employed HTBI primers, with a second-round multiplex PCR after it. TCRdb independently ran MiXCR on the multiplex PCR reads; one entry per CDR3 protein. The sample consists of roughly 400,000 distinct CDR3 sequences, roughly a sixth of them appearing once. V was shortened by 5 bases and J by 6 bases, with 8 bases between the two germline ends. CDR3 length: 11 residues.

The chain employs TRBV12-3 or TRBV12-4 and TRBJ2-7; D is unclear. The TCR was taken from an adult woman with stable Graves' hyperthyroidism. The sample comprised peripheral blood. The CDR3 spells CASSIRGEQYF. CDR3 bases: TGTGCCAGCAGTATAAGAGGCGAGCAGTACTTC.